This TCR beta chain was found in a study of T cells in Graves' hyperthyroidism and ophthalmopathy. Study background: It was at initial diagnosis, before any treatment, that peripheral blood was collected.

Thyroid ultrasound, orbital computed tomography, clinical symptoms, and serum thyroxine and TRAb underpinned diagnoses. A sample of blood taken at first hyperthyroidism diagnosis preceded any ophthalmopathy symptoms. This clonotype came up many times. Germline assignment: CDR1 SNHLY and CDR2 FYNNEI. The length of the CDR3 is 13 residues. The ends were cut back, 4 bases at V and 5 bases at J, with 12 bases in the middle. RNA transcripts were the template for amplifying TCR beta CDR3 regions. The TCR CDR3 first-round RT-PCR relied on the HTBI primer set. Each CDR3 protein gets one entry after TCRdb re-called the multiplex PCR reads with MiXCR. The sample lists approximately 400,000 distinct CDR3 sequences, roughly 13% seen once, with roughly 20% in the top ten.

What was sequenced was blood. The chain has TRBV2 and TRBJ2-7, with D hard to call. This TCR was sampled from a man aged 30 to 39 with Graves' hyperthyroidism that later progressed to Graves' ophthalmopathy. The CDR3 sequence is CASSGGPSHEQYF. In DNA, the CDR3 is TGTGCCAGCAGTGGCGGACCTTCCCACGAGCAGTACTTC.